These 10 T cell receptor beta chains share one sample of origin, sequenced in a study of T cell repertoires in cytomegalovirus infection. Each CDR3 protein is one row after TCRdb ran MiXCR on the reads. The sample lists about 68,000 distinct CDR3 sequences, under 25% occurring once. The antigens these receptors bind are not known. The sequenced material came from PBMCs, sequenced either directly or after in vitro stimulation (not recorded which). The receptors were gathered from a human donor in good health (CMV status not recorded). Some clones in this sample may be carry-over from other donors' samples.

This clonotype was recorded a few times. V is TRBV28 and J is TRBJ2-1; 9 bases agree with TRBD2. CDR1 MDHEN and CDR2 SYDVKM come from the germline V gene. The CDR3 loop spans 16 amino acids. The J segment lost 9 bases and the V segment lost 7 bases, leaving 16 bases of the junction unmatched. The CDR3 is CASITPAGGGLAEQFF. The CDR3 DNA follows: TGTGCCAGCATCACCCCGGCGGGAGGGGGCTTAGCTGAGCAGTTCTTC.

The rearrangement joins TRBV12-3 or TRBV12-4 to TRBJ2-3; D gene ambiguous. V lost 3 bases to trimming and J lost 2 bases, with 6 bases between them. This CDR3 is built from 13 residues. The CDR3 sequence is CASSFGVTDTQYF. The CDR3 coding sequence is TGTGCCAGCAGTTTTGGGGTCACAGATACGCAGTATTTT.

The rearrangement uses TRBV7-9 and TRBJ2-2; 8 nucleotides align to TRBD2. With 5 bases clipped from V and 1 base from J, the junction kept 12 bases outside the gene matches. This CDR3 has 18 amino acids. Germline V gene data show CDR1 as SEHNR and CDR2 as FQNEAQ (reference sequence). The chain's CDR3 is CASSPLPGLDVNTGELFF. In nucleotides, the CDR3 is TGTGCCAGCAGCCCCCTTCCGGGACTAGACGTGAACACCGGGGAGCTGTTTTTT.

This clonotype was counted a few times. CDR3: CASSRQDWDYEQYF. CDR3 DNA sequence: TGTGCCAGCAGTCGGCAGGACTGGGACTACGAGCAGTACTTC. The chain is built from TRBV6-5 and TRBJ2-7; possible D gene TRBD2, 5 bases. Trimming removed 5 bases from V and 3 bases from J, with 14 bases in between. Germline V gene sequence: CDR1 MNHEY, CDR2 SVGAGI. The CDR3 totals 14 residues.

V and J are TRBV4-1 and TRBJ2-5, with a weak D call TRBD2 (6 bases). This CDR3 has 14 amino acids. The germline CDR1 and CDR2 sequences are MGHRA and YSYEKL. V gave up 1 base and J gave up 7 bases, with 13 bases separating them. Written as DNA, the CDR3 is TGCGCCAGCAGCCAAGCAGGGACTCAGGGGACCCAGTACTTC. This gives the protein CASSQAGTQGTQYF.

This clonotype has only a few counts. This sequence joins TRBV27 and TRBJ1-2, with D perhaps TRBD1 (6 bases). Germline V gene sequence: CDR1 MNHEY, CDR2 SMNVEV (reference sequence). The V end was cut by 8 bases, the J end by 8 bases, with 24 bases between. The CDR3 length is 15 residues. CDR3 in amino acids: CASRTGGTNDRGYTF. For the CDR3, the DNA is TGTGCCAGCCGAACCGGGGGGACAAACGATCGGGGCTACACCTTC.

This clonotype was found many times. V and J are TRBV7-2 and TRBJ2-5, with 8 nucleotides matching TRBD2. The germline V gene encodes CDR1 SGHTA and CDR2 FQGNSA. This CDR3 spans 15 amino acids. J lost 1 base, V lost 5 bases, and 6 bases had no gene match. DNA of the CDR3: TGTGCCAGCAGCGCCCAACTAGCGGCCCAAGAGACCCAGTACTTC. It codes for CASSAQLAAQETQYF.

The sample holds many counts of this clonotype. V is TRBV7-2 and J is TRBJ1-1; 7 bases map to TRBD1. This CDR3 contains 13 residues. Germline V gene sequence: CDR1 SGHTA, CDR2 FQGNSA. V shed 2 bases, J shed 5 bases, and the junction held 2 bases outside the gene matches. The CDR3 spells CASSLTGQTEAFF. CDR3 DNA: TGTGCCAGCAGCTTAACGGGACAGACTGAAGCTTTCTTT.

About this clonotype: A read error may be the cause here, since a much bigger clone is one base away. The rearrangement joins TRBV28 to TRBJ2-1, with TRBD2 identical over 8 bases. V was clipped by 5 bases and J by 10 bases; unmatched bases: 4. The CDR3 extends over 12 amino acids. The germline CDR1 and CDR2 sequences are MDHEN and SYDVKM. The CDR3 loop is CASSSGGREQFF. As DNA, the CDR3 is TGTGCCAGCAGTAGTGGCGGGAGGGAGCAGTTCTTC.

DNA for the CDR3: TGTGCCACCAGCAGAGATCCCGAGTGGCCAACCCCAGGGAACACTGAAGCTTTCTTT. Translating gives CATSRDPEWPTPGNTEAFF. The chain links TRBV15 to TRBJ1-1, with D hard to call. This CDR3 spans 19 amino acids. V was trimmed by 0 bases and J by 1 base, leaving 21 bases between them. Germline assignment: CDR1 LNHNV and CDR2 YYDKDF (reference sequence).